A single sample gave rise to the 16 T cell receptor beta chains below, sequenced in a study of cytomegalovirus exposure and HLA in healthy donors. Primers for the PCR totalled 60 Vbeta and 13 Jbeta. The method was immunoSEQ multiplex PCR; TCRdb's version includes in-frame clones alone and lacks a portion of them. This sample lists under 200,000 clones; its ten largest clones have around 0.79%. The sample comprised PBMCs. The receptors were sampled from a woman between 18 and 30 years old in good health and CMV-seropositive.

This chain links TRBV2 with TRBJ2-7, with D possibly being TRBD2 (6 bases). The V and J ends lost 2 bases and 1 base respectively, with 9 bases between them. This CDR3 has 14 residues. The germline V gene encodes CDR1 SNHLY and CDR2 FYNNEI. The CDR3 loop reads CASSESGGSYEQYF. The CDR3, as DNA: TGTGCCAGCAGTGAATCCGGAGGGTCCTACGAGCAGTACTTC. The full variable domain, with the rest looked up from reference TRBV2 and TRBJ2-7, is EPEVTQTPSHQVTQMGQEVILRCVPISNHLYFYWYRQILGQKVEFLVSFYNNEISEKSEIFDDQFSVERPDGSNFTLKIRSTKLEDSAMYFCASSESGGSYEQYFGPGTRLTVT.

The chain recombines TRBV30 with TRBJ2-7; no clear D gene. V lost 0 bases, J lost 3 bases, and 6 bases lay in between. This CDR3 is built from 12 residues. The germline V gene encodes CDR1 GTSNPN and CDR2 SVGIG (reference sequence). This CDR3 is CAWSVYSYEQYF. The CDR3 DNA sequence: TGTGCCTGGAGTGTGTATAGCTACGAGCAGTACTTC.

The chain carries TRBV6-5 and TRBJ1-6; 8 nucleotides line up with TRBD1. The junction had 7 bases not matched to a gene; V was cut back by 2 bases and J by 7 bases. The germline V gene has CDR1 MNHEY and CDR2 SVGAGI. The CDR3 has 16 amino acids. The CDR3 protein is CASSYSKRTGNSPLHF. The CDR3 DNA follows: TGTGCCAGCAGTTACAGCAAAAGGACAGGGAATTCACCCCTCCACTTT.

The V call is TRBV30, the J call TRBJ1-2; 9 bases match TRBD1. V shed 2 bases, J shed 4 bases, and the junction held 8 bases outside the gene matches. This CDR3 has 15 amino acids. Germline lookup yields CDR1 GTSNPN and CDR2 SVGIG (reference sequence). The CDR3 DNA follows: TGTGCCTGGAGTAGTGGACAGGGGAATCGCTATGGCTACACCTTC. It specifies CAWSSGQGNRYGYTF.

This chain uses TRBV30 with TRBJ2-2; 8 positions agree with TRBD2. The CDR3 consists of 14 residues. J was trimmed by 8 bases and V by 1 base; bases with no gene match: 6. The germline gives CDR1 GTSNPN, CDR2 SVGIG (reference sequence). CDR3 sequence reads: CAWSATSVIGELFF. The DNA for the CDR3 is TGTGCCTGGAGTGCGACTAGCGTGATTGGGGAGCTGTTTTTT.

This chain links TRBV19 with TRBJ1-2, with TRBD1 matching 9 bases. Germline V gene sequence: CDR1 LNHDA, CDR2 SQIVND (reference sequence). CDR3 length: 15 amino acids. Trimming at V came to 9 bases and at J to 8 bases, leaving 16 bases not matched to a gene. Here the CDR3 DNA reads TGTGCCAGCCAATCGTCGACAGGGGGGGGGTCGGGCTACACCTTC. Protein: CASQSSTGGGSGYTF.

The V and J genes are TRBV9 and TRBJ1-1; D is unclear. Germline CDR1 reads SGDLS; CDR2 reads YYNGEE. The CDR3 sequence is 14 residues long. V was shortened by 0 bases and J by 5 bases, with 11 bases between the two germline ends. CDR3 in amino acids: CASSVGGSMTEAFF. DNA of the CDR3: TGTGCCAGCAGCGTAGGAGGGTCGATGACTGAAGCTTTCTTT.

The chain couples TRBV27 to TRBJ2-7; 7 nucleotides match TRBD2. This CDR3 contains 15 residues. Germline V gene lookup returns CDR1 MNHEY and CDR2 SMNVEV (reference sequence). V was clipped by 3 bases and J by 4 bases; unmatched bases: 9. CDR3 loop: CASSFSSAGVYEQYF. The CDR3 DNA sequence: TGTGCCAGCAGTTTCTCCTCCGCGGGAGTTTACGAGCAGTACTTC.

This chain links TRBV18 with TRBJ1-4, with D unclear. Germline CDR1 is KGHSH and CDR2 is LQKENI. Trimming cost V 3 bases and J 10 bases, with 15 bases left between them. The CDR3 is 14 residues long. The CDR3 sequence: CASSPGLSEGKLFF. DNA of the CDR3: TGTGCCAGCTCACCCGGGTTGAGTGAGGGAAAACTGTTTTTT. Complete variable domain (other parts from reference TRBV18 and TRBJ1-4): NAGVMQNPRHLVRRRGQEARLRCSPMKGHSHVYWYRQLPEEGLKFMVYLQKENIIDESGMPKERFSAEFPKEGPSILRIQQVVRGDSAAYFCASSPGLSEGKLFFGSGTQLSVL.

The CDR3 region is CASSVAPSSYNSPLHF. CDR3 bases: TGTGCCAGCAGCGTAGCGCCGAGCTCCTATAATTCACCCCTCCACTTT. V and J are TRBV9 and TRBJ1-6; no reliable D call. Deletions cut 0 bases from V and 0 bases from J, with 7 bases between. The CDR3 extends over 16 amino acids. CDR1 and CDR2 from the germline V gene are SGDLS and YYNGEE.

The chain couples TRBV5-8 to TRBJ1-6; D remains unclear. The V gene lost 4 bases and the J gene lost 8 bases, with 10 bases spanning the gap. Germline values: CDR1 SGHTS, CDR2 YDEGEE. This CDR3 comprises 13 residues. DNA of the CDR3: TGTGCCAGCAGCCTCCCTCAGTATTCACCCCTCCACTTT. This translates into CASSLPQYSPLHF.

CDR3 protein: CASTITGGAYGYTF. The DNA for the CDR3 is TGTGCCAGCACCATAACAGGGGGCGCCTATGGCTACACCTTC. This chain joins TRBV6-5 and TRBJ1-2; 9 bases line up with TRBD1. The V gene's germline CDR1 is MNHEY and CDR2 SVGAGI. Germline trimming cut 7 bases from V and 4 bases from J; bases unmatched to any gene: 7. There are 14 residues in the CDR3.

This sequence joins TRBV7-6 and TRBJ2-1, with 10 positions matching TRBD2. After removal of 3 bases from V and 6 bases from J, the junction contained 5 bases not matched to a gene. The length of the CDR3 is 15 residues. Germline loops: CDR1 SGHVS, CDR2 FNYEAQ. This chain's CDR3 is CASSFQRGGINEQFF. The CDR3 DNA follows: TGTGCCAGCAGCTTCCAGCGGGGGGGCATCAATGAGCAGTTCTTC.

The V and J genes are TRBV5-4 and TRBJ1-2; D unclear. The V gene's germline CDR1 is SGHNT and CDR2 YYREEE (reference sequence). The CDR3 extends over 16 amino acids. V was shortened by 0 bases and J by 3 bases, with 15 bases between the two germline ends. In DNA, the CDR3 is TGTGCCAGCAGCTTGGGAGGGTCAGAAGGAGACTATGGCTACACCTTC. It yields the protein CASSLGGSEGDYGYTF.

This chain uses TRBV6-1 with TRBJ1-4; no clear D. Trimming stripped 1 base from V and 3 bases from J, with 6 bases between. The CDR3 is 14 amino acids. The germline gives CDR1 MNHNS, CDR2 SASEGT. CDR3 bases: TGTGCCAGCAGTGAAGGGCAGTCTAATGAAAAACTGTTTTTT. It codes for CASSEGQSNEKLFF.

This chain uses TRBV30 with TRBJ1-6; D uncertain. Germline CDR1 and CDR2: GTSNPN and SVGIG (reference sequence). The CDR3 length is 15 residues. V was shortened by 0 bases and J by 7 bases, with 13 bases between the two germline ends. The CDR3: CAWSVLFQANSPLHF. DNA for the CDR3: TGTGCCTGGAGTGTACTGTTCCAGGCGAATTCACCCCTCCACTTT.